The subject of this entry is one TCR beta chain. The antigen is unknown. This entry is derived from a study of persistence of HIV-infected CD4 T cells. The immunoSEQ assay was version 4, run in survey mode. Data came from immunoSEQ multiplex PCR; TCRdb stores just in-frame clones and leaves some out. The repertoire holds 35,000 or so clones, with 70% to 90% as singletons. The stimulus was an HIV-1 Gag 15-mer peptide pool, about 1 ug/peptide/mL. Memory cells lacking CD40L and CD69 with high CD45RO were sorted. Suppressive ART was started during chronic HIV-1 infection in these adults. Study results and caveats: Antigen-responding cells were enriched for degenerate expanded CDR3beta sequences.

Here the sequenced sample was cultured CD4+ T cells from PBMCs, taken from a patient who received antiretroviral therapy. The TCR sequence derives from an adult with HIV. The donor label of this sample is uncertain.

As DNA, the CDR3 is TGTGCCAGCAGCTTAATACAGGACACCGGGGAGCTGTTTTTT. This encodes CASSLIQDTGELFF. V is TRBV7-2 and J is TRBJ2-2; D possibly corresponds to TRBD1 (5 bases). In germline, CDR1 is SGHTA, CDR2 FQGNSA. V was trimmed by 2 bases and J by 3 bases, leaving 7 bases between them. The CDR3 is 14 amino acids.